The clone carrying this T cell receptor (beta chain) came up a few times. Its target is not known. The sample belongs to a study of shared clonotypes between healthy human individuals. Findings and caveats of the study: Clonotypes not shared had lower generation probabilities than those common to all four donors.

The protocol was immunoSEQ multiplex PCR, while the TCRdb copy is restricted to in-frame clones and leaves out a portion. The data contain a few hundred thousand clones, approximately 70% of them seen just once; the ten biggest clones take up around 10%. The V gene's germline CDR1 is SGDLS and CDR2 YYNGEE. Trimming cost V 6 bases and J 2 bases, with 10 bases left between them. CDR3 length: 13 residues. This TCR was recovered from a young man in good health. Sequencing used memory CD4+ T cells sorted from blood. Subset here: CD45RA-negative fraction. The rearrangement uses TRBV9 and TRBJ2-3, with D possibly TRBD1 on 6 matching bases. CDR3 nucleotide sequence: TGTGCCAGCAAAAGGGACAACACAGATACGCAGTATTTT. It translates to CASKRDNTDTQYF.